This TCR beta chain was identified in a study of T-cell memory formation after mild COVID-19 (dated by TCRdb to the early 2020s). Study-wide context: Most TCR sequence clusters were specific to one of the two donors. Longitudinal TCRalpha and TCRbeta repertoire sequencing tracked T-cell clones expanding and contracting after mild COVID-19 in a couple of donors. Two young, previously healthy adult volunteers made up the cohort, one male and one female.

Reading the germline V gene gives CDR1 SQVTM and CDR2 ANQGSEA. There are 18 amino acids in the CDR3, from cysteine to phenylalanine inclusive. Only the CDR3 region is kept as DNA, spanning 54 bases read in frame from base 1. After removal of 3 bases from V and 6 bases from J, the junction retains 22 bases not matched to a gene. Sequenced on an Illumina NovaSeq 6000. cDNA libraries for TCRalpha and TCRbeta were prepared by 5'RACE using constant-segment primers, with sample barcodes and unique molecular identifiers added. RNA was extracted from every sample with Trizol reagent. Libraries were amplified in two PCR steps, with a second sample barcode and Illumina TruSeq adapters added in the second step. Sequencing of libraries was performed on an Illumina NovaSeq with 2 x 150 bp paired-end reads. The paper's data handling went like this. Reads were demultiplexed and collapsed into UMI-guided consensus sequences with migec v1.2.7. Using mixcr v2.1.11, UMI consensuses were aligned to TRA and TRB V and J templates and then assembled into clonotypes. A clonotype was counted as expanded or contracted only when both edgeR and NoisET called the clonotype significant, with the noise models trained on biological replicates. edgeR calls used a false discovery rate-adjusted p below 0.01 and a log2 fold-change threshold of 1. As an exploratory analysis of dynamics, max-normalized trajectories of the 1000 most abundant clonotypes were examined with PCA combined with hierarchical clustering. Each responding clone was given a CD4 or CD8 phenotype based on the CD4+ and CD8+ repertoires, which had been sequenced separately. TCRdb cleaned the public reads at Q25 with fastp, built clones with MiXCR and kept in-frame beta chains. Here each entry gathers all rows of one CDR3 protein and keeps the most common genes and DNA. TCRdb assigned the V and J calls; the authors' analysis was not used. Within this sample are under 400,000 distinct CDR3 sequences, with around 27% of them counted one time only. 13% of the sample belongs to the ten largest clones.

PBMCs were isolated by Ficoll-Paque density gradient centrifugation. This clonotype came up a few times. Its antigen has not been determined. Nothing much larger sits one base from this clone, and base qualities are not available. Overall study results and their limits: The study included only two mild cases, and larger cohorts that include severe cases with pre-infection samples were judged to be necessary. SARS-CoV-2 specificity was not confirmed for the second-wave clones peaking on day 37. Clones contracting from day 15 to 85 had balanced CD4/CD8 phenotypes, while a second wave expanding from day 15 to 37 was biased towards CD4+. Some responding clones were found in pre-infection memory, which suggests that pre-existing cross-reactive memory T cells took part in the SARS-CoV-2 response. Contracting CD4+ clones appeared mostly in the CM and EM memory subsets, whereas CD8+ clones were enriched in EMRA.

The clonotype originates from an adult woman who had mild COVID-19 (a few samples of this study predate the infection). The sample titles of this study are shuffled in the database, so cell type and time point are left out; the donor was told from shared clones. Sequenced: PBMCs or a T cell subset sorted from them (not recorded which). The chain was built from TRBV29-1 and TRBJ2-7, and TRBD1 matches 8 of the central bases. This receptor has the CDR3 CSVDTGGHKAYGNLEQYF. The DNA is TGCAGCGTTGACACAGGGGGACATAAGGCCTACGGGAACCTCGAGCAGTACTTC.